This record looks at one T cell receptor (beta chain) sequence and its context. Its antigen is as yet unknown. The RNA input was about 0.5 to 1 ug, and it was reverse transcribed with random hexamers. TCRdb itself ran the immunoSEQ multiplex PCR reads through MiXCR, one entry per CDR3 protein. Among about 80,000 distinct CDR3 sequences listed, about 96% were seen once. The sample originates from a study of CD8 T cells in Susac syndrome. Study observations and caveats: In Susac syndrome, CD8+ expansion was highest in TEMRA and active disease.

Germline loops: CDR1 SGHNT, CDR2 YYREEE (reference sequence). The V and J ends lost 4 bases and 6 bases, in that order; junction bases with no gene match: 6. The CDR3 has 13 residues. Blood CD8+ and CD4+ T cells underwent high-throughput TCR beta sequencing. The CD8+ and CD4+ T cells were isolated magnetically using a negative isolation approach, whereas the TEMRA cells were enriched by FACS. The sample consisted of CD8+ T cells from PBMCs. The TCR originated in a human donor with Susac syndrome. V and J are TRBV5-4 and TRBJ2-5; 7 positions agree with TRBD1. In DNA form, the CDR3 reads TGTGCCAGCAGCCCGACAGGGTATAAGACCCAGTACTTC. Protein product: CASSPTGYKTQYF.